There are a few counts of the clone carrying this TCR gamma chain. Its target is not known. Alphabeta T cells were depleted, then CD3+ Vdelta1+ Vdelta2- thymocytes were FACS-sorted. Vdelta1+ thymocyte sorts reached between about 96% and 99.6% purity. Sequences come from RNA converted to cDNA by reverse transcription. The CDR3 regions were amplified by multiplex PCR from V-gene primers to a constant-region primer. TCRdb used CATT to re-call clones from the multiplex PCR reads. This table holds tens of thousands of gamma-chain clones, more than 15% found once. These data belong to a study of Vδ1+ human thymocytes. Study outcomes and limitations: In the thymus, TRG and TRD repertoires looked highly polyclonal with Gaussian CDR3 lengths. Bulk repertoire data may be misinterpreted because of unexpected Vdelta2 sequences. Despite high sort purity, roughly 21% of thymic T cell receptor delta sequences were Vdelta2.

Germline CDR1 reads GITISATS; CDR2 reads ISYDGTV (reference sequence). The CDR3 runs to 12 residues. Germline trimming cut 5 bases from V and 12 bases from J; bases unmatched to any gene: 13. The chain carries TRGV9 and TRGJ1 or TRGJ2. The source material was Vdelta1+ gamma-delta thymocytes from the thymus. The sample's subset: FACS-sorted CD3+ TCRalphabeta- TCRVdelta1+ TCRVdelta2- thymocytes. The origin of this receptor is a boy in the first two years of life who had congenital heart surgery. The CDR3 DNA reads TGTGCCTTGTGGGTAAGAGGCGTATGGAAACTCTTT. It encodes CALWVRGVWKLF.